The source of this T cell receptor (beta chain) is a study of regulatory T cells in long-lasting Graves disease. Building the TCR beta libraries relied on iRepertoire HTBI primers, and CDR3 regions underwent Arm-PCR. One entry per CDR3 protein, called by TCRdb with MiXCR from the multiplex PCR reads. Of some 320,000 distinct CDR3 sequences in the sample, about 20% were seen once. Time point defined: newly diagnosed GD, antithyroid drugs for less than 3 months. With RNA extracted from PBMCs as input, the TCR library was made. This CDR3 comprises 15 residues. Germline values: CDR1 SGDLS, CDR2 YYNGEE. The germline V and J ends were trimmed by 0 bases and 2 bases, with 12 bases remaining between them. The sample holds many counts of this clonotype.

This TCR was sampled from a female donor with Graves disease. The gene calls are TRBV9 and TRBJ2-7, with TRBD1 as a possible D gene (6 bases). The sequencing here drew on peripheral blood mononuclear cells (PBMCs), taken at new diagnosis, from a patient treated with antithyroid drugs. The chain's CDR3 is CASSVAPGVTYEQYF. The CDR3 DNA sequence: TGTGCCAGCAGCGTAGCCCCAGGGGTGACCTACGAGCAGTACTTC.